What follows are 11 T cell receptor beta chains derived from one specimen sequenced in a study of T cells after yellow fever vaccination. TCRdb called the 5' RACE reads again in MiXCR, with one record for every CDR3 protein. The profile shows hundreds of thousands of distinct CDR3 sequences, about 12% of them singletons. This sample comprised PBMCs, obtained on the day of the yellow fever booster vaccination. These receptors originate from a man in his thirties or forties who received the YFV17D yellow fever vaccine.

This clonotype was seen only a few times. This sequence joins TRBV6-5 and TRBJ2-1; 9 nucleotides match TRBD2. Per the germline V gene, CDR1 is MNHEY and CDR2 is SVGAGI. The CDR3 consists of 16 residues. The junction had 8 bases not matched to a gene; V was cut back by 0 bases and J by 8 bases. The CDR3 coding sequence is TGTGCCAGCAGTTACTCGATCCGGACTAGCGTCTATGAGCAGTTCTTC. Translated, it gives CASSYSIRTSVYEQFF.

The gene calls are TRBV6-5 and TRBJ2-1; 10 bases line up with TRBD1. In germline, CDR1 is MNHEY, CDR2 SVGAGI. The J segment lost 6 bases and the V segment lost 0 bases, leaving 5 bases of the junction unmatched. This CDR3 has 16 residues. This CDR3 reads CASSYSGTGVFNEQFF. The CDR3 region has the DNA TGTGCCAGCAGTTACTCTGGGACAGGGGTATTCAATGAGCAGTTCTTC.

J is TRBJ1-5 and V is TRBV20-1, with a tentative D call TRBD1 (5 bases). Germline CDR1 DFQATT, CDR2 SNEGSKA (reference sequence). The ends were cut back, 5 bases at V and 7 bases at J, with 12 bases in the middle. The CDR3 contains 12 residues. The CDR3 DNA reads as TGCAGTGCTGGTGAGGGGTACCAGCCCCAGCATTTT. It yields the protein CSAGEGYQPQHF.

This clonotype was recorded a few times. The chain combines TRBV20-1 with TRBJ1-2; D is uncertain. The CDR3 extends over 13 amino acids. The ends were cut back, 0 bases at V and 7 bases at J, with 12 bases in the middle. Germline V lookup: CDR1 DFQATT, CDR2 SNEGSKA (reference sequence). The CDR3 region is CSAREPGRAGYTF. The CDR3 DNA sequence: TGCAGTGCTAGAGAGCCCGGGCGGGCTGGCTACACCTTC.

This rearrangement joins TRBV6-6 to TRBJ2-1, with D hard to call. V gave up 6 bases and J gave up 6 bases, with 9 bases separating them. The CDR3 runs to 12 residues. The germline V gene has CDR1 MNHNY and CDR2 SVGAGI (reference sequence). The CDR3 sequence is CASRLRVNEQFF. The CDR3 DNA sequence: TGTGCCAGCAGATTAAGGGTCAATGAGCAGTTCTTC.

This clonotype was observed a handful of times. CDR3 bases: TGTGCCAGCTTGTACAGGACTGAAGCTTTCTTT. This translates into CASLYRTEAFF. The chain links TRBV7-2 to TRBJ1-1, with TRBD1 as a possible D gene (5 bases). The germline V gene has CDR1 SGHTA and CDR2 FQGNSA. The CDR3 is made up of 11 amino acids. V was clipped by 8 bases and J by 5 bases, with 9 bases between them.

This clonotype occurred many times. The chain has TRBV5-5 and TRBJ2-1, with TRBD2 matching over 14 bases. The trim removed 4 bases at V and 4 bases at J, leaving 4 bases unmatched. Germline CDR1 and CDR2: SGHKS and YYEKEE (reference sequence). The CDR3 runs 16 residues. The CDR3: CASSPGLAGVYNEQFF. The CDR3, as DNA: TGTGCCAGCAGCCCGGGACTAGCGGGAGTGTACAATGAGCAGTTCTTC.

This clonotype has more than one count but fewer than ten. The DNA of the CDR3 is TGTGCCAGCAGCCCATGGACCGGGGAGGCCAAAAACATTCAGTACTTC. Encoded protein: CASSPWTGEAKNIQYF. The genes are TRBV7-9 and TRBJ2-4; D is perhaps TRBD2 (5 bases). CDR3 length: 16 amino acids. CDR1 and CDR2 (germline): SEHNR, FQNEAQ (reference sequence). Trimming stripped 5 bases from V and 1 base from J, with 15 bases between.

This chain connects TRBV6-1 to TRBJ1-1; TRBD1 might be the D (5 bases). CDR3 size: 13 residues. CDR1 MNHNS and CDR2 SASEGT come from the germline V gene. The V and J ends lost 7 bases and 1 base respectively, with 10 bases between them. CDR3 coding DNA: TGTGCCAGCAAAAATGGGGGGAACACTGAAGCTTTCTTT. Protein sequence: CASKNGGNTEAFF.

This clonotype was counted once. The chain recombines TRBV6-2 or TRBV6-3 with TRBJ2-1, with D hard to call. V dropped 4 bases and J dropped 8 bases, with 9 bases sitting between them. The germline V gene encodes CDR1 MNHEY and CDR2 SVGEGT. The CDR3 sequence is 12 residues long. CDR3 nucleotides: TGTGCCAGCAGTTCCGTGGAGTATGAGCAGTTCTTC. Its translation is CASSSVEYEQFF.

The chain recombines TRBV5-4 with TRBJ1-5; 7 bases line up with TRBD1. The CDR3 consists of 15 residues. Trimming removed 3 bases from V and 5 bases from J; junction bases left unmatched: 8. Per germline, CDR1 SGHNT and CDR2 YYREEE (reference sequence). CDR3 nucleotides: TGTGCCAGCAGCTCGGGAAGGGGGCCCGATCAGCCCCAGCATTTT. Its protein product is CASSSGRGPDQPQHF.